This T cell receptor beta chain emerged from a study of T-cell reconstitution after alpha-beta-depleted transplantation in children. In germline, CDR1 is SGHVS, CDR2 FQNEAQ. CDR3 length equals 16 residues. Trimming removed 4 bases from V and 1 base from J, with 16 bases in between. This sample's TCRbeta library carried unique molecular identifier barcodes. TCRdb passed the PCR reads through MiXCR, listing each CDR3 protein once. The table has some 350,000 distinct CDR3 sequences, 10% seen once. This receptor was taken from a human donor who donated a stem cell graft to a child with acute lymphoblastic leukemia. The sample consisted of PBMCs from the stem cell graft donor, taken from the stem cell graft. The V and J genes are TRBV7-8 and TRBJ1-2; D perhaps matches TRBD1 (6 bases). CDR3 DNA: TGTGCCAGCAGCTCTCAGTTAGGGGGAGTTAACTATGGCTACACCTTC. It yields the protein CASSSQLGGVNYGYTF.